The T cell receptor beta chain under discussion was sequenced for a study of blood T cell repertoires in COVID-19. At the level of the study: T cells, B-cell-depleted T cells, or PBMCs provided the cDNA or gDNA that served as material.

Only in-frame clones appear in the TCRdb table, and some are missing; sequencing was by immunoSEQ multiplex PCR. Here the sample spans about 320,000 clones, about 87% being singletons. This CDR3 has 17 amino acids. Germline lookup yields CDR1 MDHEN and CDR2 SYDVKM. The V and J ends lost 5 bases and 2 bases, in that order; junction bases with no gene match: 12. Participant ages covered about 18 to 89 years across approximately 25 US areas. Cohort 3 recovered donors had two negative PCRs, clearance, or symptom resolution. This sequence was found in a man aged 25-45 years who had recovered from COVID-19. V gene TRBV28 combines with J gene TRBJ1-3; 7 nucleotides align to TRBD1. The sequencing input was PBMCs or T cells enriched from blood (not recorded which). CDR3 DNA: TGTGCCAGCAGTAAGGGGAGGAGGGGGCAAACTGGAAACACCATATATTTT. Its translation: CASSKGRRGQTGNTIYF.